The 11 T cell receptor beta chains presented below share a single source sample, sequenced in a study of monozygotic twins with inflammatory bowel disease. With the 5' RACE reads reprocessed, TCRdb shows one record per CDR3 protein and no DNA. This sample's table reports about 450,000 distinct CDR3 sequences. The sequenced sample consisted of blood. The receptors come from a human donor with ulcerative colitis or Crohn's disease, or a healthy co-twin of an affected twin (not recorded which).

This rearrangement joins TRBV19 to TRBJ2-7; lacking DNA, the TRBD2 call made by TCRdb goes unchecked. The CDR3 is 16 residues long. Germline V gene lookup returns CDR1 LNHDA and CDR2 SQIVND (reference sequence). CDR3 region: CASSNTGGRISYEQYF.

The CDR3 is CASSLEGTYSNQPQHF. The chain combines TRBV7-8 with TRBJ1-5. Per the germline V gene, CDR1 is SGHVS and CDR2 is FQNEAQ. There are 16 residues in the CDR3.

The chain links TRBV20-1 to TRBJ2-3. Germline-derived CDR1 and CDR2 are DFQATT and SNEGSKA (reference sequence). The length of the CDR3 is 12 residues. CDR3 sequence: CSVKQGTDTQYF.

J is TRBJ2-7 and V is TRBV5-1; TCRdb selects TRBD1, and the lack of DNA leaves this call unchecked. The CDR3 runs 14 residues. Germline CDR1 SGHRS, CDR2 YFSETQ. CDR3 region: CASRDGGGSYEQYF.

The V and J genes are TRBV11-1 and TRBJ2-2; TCRdb indicates TRBD1, and absent DNA this call remains unverified. The CDR3 is 18 residues long. CDR1 is SGHAT and CDR2 is FQDESV in the germline V gene (reference sequence). CDR3 loop: CASSLFTPGQGATGELFF.

The rearrangement links TRBV19 to TRBJ2-1; TCRdb's assignment of TRBD1 cannot be checked, as there is no DNA. This CDR3 has 15 residues. The germline CDR1 and CDR2 sequences are LNHDA and SQIVND (reference sequence). The CDR3 reads CASSAQTGGADEQFF.

The V gene is TRBV5-1, the J gene TRBJ2-3; TCRdb's D gene call, TRBD2, goes unchecked for lack of DNA. CDR1 and CDR2 from the germline V gene are SGHRS and YFSETQ. The CDR3 runs to 16 residues. CDR3 in amino acids: CASSSLAGGDTDTQYF.

The chain joins TRBV30 to TRBJ1-2. This CDR3 has 13 amino acids. Germline V gene lookup returns CDR1 GTSNPN and CDR2 SVGIG (reference sequence). The CDR3 loop reads CAWITTANYGYTF.

The chain recombines TRBV12-3 or TRBV12-4 with TRBJ1-5. The CDR3 sequence is 13 residues long. The CDR3 here is CASSYDRDEPQHF.

The chain recombines TRBV7-9 with TRBJ1-5; TCRdb's D gene call, TRBD1, goes unchecked for lack of DNA. CDR3 length equals 14 residues. The germline V gene encodes CDR1 SEHNR and CDR2 FQNEAQ (reference sequence). CDR3 sequence reads: CASSSEQGQQPQHF.

This rearrangement joins TRBV6-1 to TRBJ1-5. This CDR3 comprises 15 residues. Germline V CDR1 and CDR2: MNHNS, SASEGT. This CDR3 is CASSQKPYSNQPQHF.